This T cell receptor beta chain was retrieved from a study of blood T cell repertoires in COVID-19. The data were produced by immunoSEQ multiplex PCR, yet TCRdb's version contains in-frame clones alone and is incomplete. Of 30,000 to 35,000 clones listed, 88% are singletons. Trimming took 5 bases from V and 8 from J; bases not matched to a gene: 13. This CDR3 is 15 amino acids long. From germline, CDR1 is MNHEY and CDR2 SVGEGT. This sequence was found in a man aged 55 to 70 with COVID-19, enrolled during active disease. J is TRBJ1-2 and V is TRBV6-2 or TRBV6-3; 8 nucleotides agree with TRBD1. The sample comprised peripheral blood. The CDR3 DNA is TGTGCCAGCAGTCCCCGACAGGGGACTGTAAGCGGCTACACCTTC. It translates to CASSPRQGTVSGYTF.